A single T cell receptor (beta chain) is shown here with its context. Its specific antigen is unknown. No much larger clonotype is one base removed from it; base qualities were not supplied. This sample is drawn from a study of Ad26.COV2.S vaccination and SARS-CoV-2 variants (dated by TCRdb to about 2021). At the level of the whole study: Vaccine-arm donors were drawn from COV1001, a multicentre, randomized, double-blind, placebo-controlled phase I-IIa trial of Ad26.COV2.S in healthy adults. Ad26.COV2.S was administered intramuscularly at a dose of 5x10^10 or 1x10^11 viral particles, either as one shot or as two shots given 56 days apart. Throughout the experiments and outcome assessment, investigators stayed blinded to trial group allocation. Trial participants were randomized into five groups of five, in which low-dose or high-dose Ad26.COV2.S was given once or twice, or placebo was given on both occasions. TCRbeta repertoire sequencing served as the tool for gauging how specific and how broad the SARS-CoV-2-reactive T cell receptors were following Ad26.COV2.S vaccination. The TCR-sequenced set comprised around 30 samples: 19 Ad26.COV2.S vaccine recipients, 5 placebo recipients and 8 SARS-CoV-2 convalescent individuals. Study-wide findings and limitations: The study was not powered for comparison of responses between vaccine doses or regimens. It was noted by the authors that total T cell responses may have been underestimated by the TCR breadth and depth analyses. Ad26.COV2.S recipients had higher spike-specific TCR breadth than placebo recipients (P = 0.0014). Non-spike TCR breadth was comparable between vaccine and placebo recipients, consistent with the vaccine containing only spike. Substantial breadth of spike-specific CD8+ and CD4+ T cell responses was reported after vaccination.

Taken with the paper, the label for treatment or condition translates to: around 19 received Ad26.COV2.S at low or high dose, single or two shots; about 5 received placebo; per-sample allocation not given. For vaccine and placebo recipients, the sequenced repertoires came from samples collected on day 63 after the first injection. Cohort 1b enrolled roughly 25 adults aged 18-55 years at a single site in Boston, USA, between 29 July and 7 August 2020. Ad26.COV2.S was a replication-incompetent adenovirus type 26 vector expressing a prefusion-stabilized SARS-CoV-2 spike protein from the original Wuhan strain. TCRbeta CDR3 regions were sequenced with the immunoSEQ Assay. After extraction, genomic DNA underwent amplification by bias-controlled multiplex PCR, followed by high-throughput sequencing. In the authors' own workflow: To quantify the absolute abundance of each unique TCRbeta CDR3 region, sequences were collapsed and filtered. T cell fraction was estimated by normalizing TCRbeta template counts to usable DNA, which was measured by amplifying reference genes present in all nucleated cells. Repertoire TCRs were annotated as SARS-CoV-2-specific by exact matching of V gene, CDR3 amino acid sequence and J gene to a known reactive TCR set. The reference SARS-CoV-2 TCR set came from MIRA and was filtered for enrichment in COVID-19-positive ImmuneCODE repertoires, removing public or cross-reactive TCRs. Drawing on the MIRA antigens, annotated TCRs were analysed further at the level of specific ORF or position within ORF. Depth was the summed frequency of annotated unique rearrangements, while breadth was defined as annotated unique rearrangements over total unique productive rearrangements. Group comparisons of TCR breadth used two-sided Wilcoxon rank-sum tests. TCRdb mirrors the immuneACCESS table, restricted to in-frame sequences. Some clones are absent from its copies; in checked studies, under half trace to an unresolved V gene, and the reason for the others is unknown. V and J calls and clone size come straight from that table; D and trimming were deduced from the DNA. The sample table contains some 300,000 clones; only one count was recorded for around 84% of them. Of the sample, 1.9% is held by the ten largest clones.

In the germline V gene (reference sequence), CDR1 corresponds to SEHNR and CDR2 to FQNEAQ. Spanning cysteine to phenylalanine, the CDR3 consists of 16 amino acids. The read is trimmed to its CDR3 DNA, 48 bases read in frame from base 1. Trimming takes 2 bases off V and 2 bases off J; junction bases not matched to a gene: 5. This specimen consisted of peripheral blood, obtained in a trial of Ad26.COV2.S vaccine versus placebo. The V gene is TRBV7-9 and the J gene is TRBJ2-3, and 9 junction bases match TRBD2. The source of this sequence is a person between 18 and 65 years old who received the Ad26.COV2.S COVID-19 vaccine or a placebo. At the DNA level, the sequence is TGTGCCAGCAGCTTATCCGCGGGGGGGTTCACAGATACGCAGTATTTT. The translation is CASSLSAGGFTDTQYF.